Judged by abundance, the clone carrying this T cell receptor (beta chain) is medium-sized. Its antigen is undetermined. The source of the sample is a study of cytomegalovirus exposure and HLA in healthy donors. Findings and caveats of the study: The classifier, whose performance was assessed in both the original and validation cohorts, reportedly diagnosed cytomegalovirus status with high specificity and sensitivity. The authors confirmed in vitro that a few CMV-associated chains were specific for CMV antigens. The study flagged around 150 TCR beta chains as cytomegalovirus-associated. TCR sequences were mostly rare, though some public TCRs occurred in many donors.

The germline V gene has CDR1 LNHDA and CDR2 SQIVND (reference sequence). The CDR3 loop spans 15 amino acids. Trimming cost V 5 bases and J 2 bases; bases outside gene matches: 3. Sequencing was performed with immunoSEQ multiplex PCR; in TCRdb, only in-frame clones are kept and a portion is missing. This sample has about 160,000 clones; approximately 86% occur once, and the top ten carry around 2%. This TCR derives from a woman between 18 and 29 years old in good health and CMV-seronegative. Specimen: PBMCs. The rearrangement links TRBV19 to TRBJ1-5, with 10 positions matching TRBD1. The CDR3 loop is CASSLGTGGNQPQHF. In nucleotides, the CDR3 is TGTGCCAGTAGTCTCGGGACAGGGGGCAATCAGCCCCAGCATTTT.